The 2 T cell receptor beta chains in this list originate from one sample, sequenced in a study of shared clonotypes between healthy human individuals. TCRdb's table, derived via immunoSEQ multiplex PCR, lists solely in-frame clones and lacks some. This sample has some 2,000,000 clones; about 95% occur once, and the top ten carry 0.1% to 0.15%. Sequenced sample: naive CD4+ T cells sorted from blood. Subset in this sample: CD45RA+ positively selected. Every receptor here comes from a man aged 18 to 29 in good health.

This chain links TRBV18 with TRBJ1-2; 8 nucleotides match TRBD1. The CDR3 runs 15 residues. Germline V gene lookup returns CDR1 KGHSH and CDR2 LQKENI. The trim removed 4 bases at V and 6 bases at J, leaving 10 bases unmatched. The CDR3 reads CASSHLQGEIDGYTF. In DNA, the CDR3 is TGTGCCAGCTCACATCTACAGGGGGAGATCGATGGCTACACCTTC.

The CDR3 loop is CASSLSVGPLSEAFF. CDR3 sequence (DNA): TGTGCCAGCAGTTTGTCCGTGGGGCCTCTCTCTGAAGCTTTCTTT. The chain carries TRBV6-5 and TRBJ1-1, with D possibly being TRBD1 (5 bases). The CDR3 runs to 15 residues. Trimming shortened V by 4 bases and J by 6 bases, and 18 bases separated the two germline ends. The germline CDR1 and CDR2 sequences are MNHEY and SVGAGI.